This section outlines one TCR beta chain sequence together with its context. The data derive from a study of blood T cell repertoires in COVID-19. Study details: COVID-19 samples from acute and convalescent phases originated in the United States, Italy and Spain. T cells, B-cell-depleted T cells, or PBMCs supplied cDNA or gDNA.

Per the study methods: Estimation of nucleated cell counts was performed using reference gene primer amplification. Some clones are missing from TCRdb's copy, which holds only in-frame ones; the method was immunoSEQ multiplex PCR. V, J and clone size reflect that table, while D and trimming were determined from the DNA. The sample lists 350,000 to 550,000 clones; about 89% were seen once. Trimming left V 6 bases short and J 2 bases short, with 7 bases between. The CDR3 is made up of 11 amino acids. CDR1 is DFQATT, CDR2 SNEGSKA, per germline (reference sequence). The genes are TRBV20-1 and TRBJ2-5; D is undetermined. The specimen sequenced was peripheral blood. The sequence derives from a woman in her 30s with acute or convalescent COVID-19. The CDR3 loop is CSAAEQETQYF. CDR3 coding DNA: TGCAGTGCGGCAGAACAAGAGACCCAGTACTTC.